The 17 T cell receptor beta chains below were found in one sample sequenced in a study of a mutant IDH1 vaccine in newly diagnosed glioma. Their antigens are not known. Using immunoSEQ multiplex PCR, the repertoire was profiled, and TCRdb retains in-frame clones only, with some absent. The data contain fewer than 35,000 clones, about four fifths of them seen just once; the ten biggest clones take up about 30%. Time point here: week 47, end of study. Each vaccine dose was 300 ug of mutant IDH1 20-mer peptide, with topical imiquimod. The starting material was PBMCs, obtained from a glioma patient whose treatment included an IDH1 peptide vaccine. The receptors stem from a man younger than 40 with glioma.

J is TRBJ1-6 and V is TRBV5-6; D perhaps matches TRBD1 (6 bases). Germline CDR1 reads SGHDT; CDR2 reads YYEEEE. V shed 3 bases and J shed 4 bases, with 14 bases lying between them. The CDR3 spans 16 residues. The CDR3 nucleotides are TGTGCCAGCAGCTCTCCGGGGGGGCCATATAATTCACCCCTCCACTTT. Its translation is CASSSPGGPYNSPLHF.

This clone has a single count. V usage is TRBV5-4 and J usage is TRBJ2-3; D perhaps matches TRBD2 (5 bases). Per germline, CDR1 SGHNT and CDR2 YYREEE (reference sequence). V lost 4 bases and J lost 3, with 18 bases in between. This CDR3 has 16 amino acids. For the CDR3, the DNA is TGTGCCAGCAGCCCCGAACTGGGGAGACGTACAGATACGCAGTATTTT. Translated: CASSPELGRRTDTQYF.

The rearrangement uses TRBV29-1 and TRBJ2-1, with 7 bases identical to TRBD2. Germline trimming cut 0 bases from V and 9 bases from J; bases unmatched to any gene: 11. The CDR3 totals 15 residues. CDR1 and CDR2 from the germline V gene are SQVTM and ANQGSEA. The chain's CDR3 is CSVEDPQRGIGEQFF. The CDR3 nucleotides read TGCAGCGTTGAAGATCCGCAGCGGGGTATAGGTGAGCAGTTCTTC.

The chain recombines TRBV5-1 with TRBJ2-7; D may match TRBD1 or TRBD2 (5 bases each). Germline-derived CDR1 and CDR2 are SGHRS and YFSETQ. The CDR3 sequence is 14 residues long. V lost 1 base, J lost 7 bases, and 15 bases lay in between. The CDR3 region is CASSLSAGRGEQYF. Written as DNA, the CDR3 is TGCGCCAGCAGCTTGTCGGCAGGGAGAGGGGAGCAGTACTTC.

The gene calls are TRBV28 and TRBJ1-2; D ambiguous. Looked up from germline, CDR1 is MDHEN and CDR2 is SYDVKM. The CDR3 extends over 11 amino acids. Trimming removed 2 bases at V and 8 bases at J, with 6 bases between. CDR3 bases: TGTGCCAGCAGTTTAGGGCTGGGCTACACCTTC. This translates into CASSLGLGYTF.

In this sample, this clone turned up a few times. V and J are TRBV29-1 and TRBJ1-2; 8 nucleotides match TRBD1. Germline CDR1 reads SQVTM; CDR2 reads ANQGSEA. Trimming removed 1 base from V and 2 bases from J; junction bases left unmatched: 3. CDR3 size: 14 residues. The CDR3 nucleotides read TGCAGCGTTGAAGGCAGGGGGCTCAACTATGGCTACACCTTC. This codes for CSVEGRGLNYGYTF. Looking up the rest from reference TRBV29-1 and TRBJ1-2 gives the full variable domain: SAVISQKPSRDICQRGTSLTIQCQVDSQVTMMFWYRQQPGQSLTLIATANQGSEATYESGFVIDKFPISRPNLTFSTLTVSNMSPEDSSIYLCSVEGRGLNYGYTFGSGTRLTVV.

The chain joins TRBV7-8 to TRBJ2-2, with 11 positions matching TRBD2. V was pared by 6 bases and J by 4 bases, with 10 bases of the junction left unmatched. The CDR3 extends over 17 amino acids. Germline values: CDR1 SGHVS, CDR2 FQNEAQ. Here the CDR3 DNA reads TGTGCCAGCAGACGTAGCGGGGGGGCCGAGGGCACCGGGGAGCTGTTTTTT. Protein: CASRRSGGAEGTGELFF.

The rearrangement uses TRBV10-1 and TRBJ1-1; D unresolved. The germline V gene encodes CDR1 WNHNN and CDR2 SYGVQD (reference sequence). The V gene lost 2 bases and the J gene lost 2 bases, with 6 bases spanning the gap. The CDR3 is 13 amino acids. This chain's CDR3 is CASSEAANTEAFF. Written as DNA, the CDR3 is TGCGCCAGCAGTGAGGCAGCTAACACTGAAGCTTTCTTT.

DNA of the CDR3: TGTGCCATCAGTGAGCACAGGGACTACGAGCAGTACTTC. Translation: CAISEHRDYEQYF. The chain recombines TRBV10-3 with TRBJ2-7; a possible D gene is TRBD1 (6 bases). Trimming left V 2 bases short and J 3 bases short, with 8 bases between. The germline V gene encodes CDR1 ENHRY and CDR2 SYGVKD. The CDR3 runs 13 residues.

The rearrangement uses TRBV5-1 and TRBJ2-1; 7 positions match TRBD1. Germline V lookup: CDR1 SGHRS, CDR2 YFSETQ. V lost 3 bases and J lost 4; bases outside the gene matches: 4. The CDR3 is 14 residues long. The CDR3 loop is CASSSGTDYNEQFF. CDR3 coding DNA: TGCGCCAGCAGCTCGGGGACAGATTACAATGAGCAGTTCTTC.

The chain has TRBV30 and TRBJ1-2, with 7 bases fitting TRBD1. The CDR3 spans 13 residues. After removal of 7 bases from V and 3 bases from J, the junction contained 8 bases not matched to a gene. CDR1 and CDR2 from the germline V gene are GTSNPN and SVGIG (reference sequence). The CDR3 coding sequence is TGTGCCTTTACAGGGGACGTCTACTATGGCTACACCTTC. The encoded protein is CAFTGDVYYGYTF.

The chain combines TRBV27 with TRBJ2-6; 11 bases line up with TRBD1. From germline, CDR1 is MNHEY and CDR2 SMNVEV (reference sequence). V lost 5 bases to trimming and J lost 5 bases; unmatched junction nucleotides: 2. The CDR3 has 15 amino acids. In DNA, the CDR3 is TGTGCCAGCAGTCGGACAGGGGGCTGGGCCAACGTCCTGACTTTC. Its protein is CASSRTGGWANVLTF.

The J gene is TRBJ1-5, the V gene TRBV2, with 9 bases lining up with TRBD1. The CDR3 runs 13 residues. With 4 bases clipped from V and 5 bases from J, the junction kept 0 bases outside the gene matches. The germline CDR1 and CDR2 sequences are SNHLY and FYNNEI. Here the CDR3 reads CASSGDRDQPQHF. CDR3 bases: TGTGCCAGCAGTGGGGACAGGGATCAGCCCCAGCATTTT.

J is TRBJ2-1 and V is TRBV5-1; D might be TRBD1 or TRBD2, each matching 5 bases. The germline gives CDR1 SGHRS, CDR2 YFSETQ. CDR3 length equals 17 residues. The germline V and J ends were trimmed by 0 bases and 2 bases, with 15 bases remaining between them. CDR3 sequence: CASSLAGGRLTYNEQFF. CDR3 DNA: TGCGCCAGCAGCTTGGCTGGGGGACGCCTGACCTACAATGAGCAGTTCTTC.

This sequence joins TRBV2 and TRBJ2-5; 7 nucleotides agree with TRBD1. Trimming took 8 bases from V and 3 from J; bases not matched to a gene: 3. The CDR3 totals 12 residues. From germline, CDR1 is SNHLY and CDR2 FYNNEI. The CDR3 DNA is TGTGCCAGCGGGACAGAAGAAGAGACCCAGTACTTC. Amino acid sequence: CASGTEEETQYF.

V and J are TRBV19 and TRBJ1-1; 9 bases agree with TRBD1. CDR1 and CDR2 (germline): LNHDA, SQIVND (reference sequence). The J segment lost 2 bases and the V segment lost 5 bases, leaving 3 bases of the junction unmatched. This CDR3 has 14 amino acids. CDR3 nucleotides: TGTGCCAGTAGTCGGACAGGGGCTAACACTGAAGCTTTCTTT. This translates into CASSRTGANTEAFF.

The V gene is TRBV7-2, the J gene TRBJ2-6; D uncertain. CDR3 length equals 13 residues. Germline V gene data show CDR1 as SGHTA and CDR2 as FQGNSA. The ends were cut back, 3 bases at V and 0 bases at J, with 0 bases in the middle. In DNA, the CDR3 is TGTGCCAGCAGCTTCTCTGGGGCCAACGTCCTGACTTTC. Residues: CASSFSGANVLTF.